Below, 15 T cell receptor beta chains from the same sample are listed, as sequenced in a study of T-cell memory formation after mild COVID-19. TCRdb re-called the 5' RACE reads through MiXCR, storing one row per CDR3 protein. The sample lists some 31,000 distinct CDR3 sequences; roughly 12% were seen once. The sample taken for sequencing was PBMCs or a T cell subset sorted from them (not recorded which). The source of these receptors is an adult woman who had mild COVID-19 (a few samples of this study predate the infection). Cell type and time point are not known.

In this sample, this clonotype turned up many times. This chain uses TRBV7-6 with TRBJ2-6; D is undetermined. The V gene lost 6 bases and the J gene lost 0 bases, with 3 bases spanning the gap. This CDR3 region has 13 residues. From germline, CDR1 is SGHVS and CDR2 FNYEAQ. CDR3 nucleotides: TGTGCCAGCAGACCCTCTGGGGCCAACGTCCTGACTTTC. Its translation is CASRPSGANVLTF.

The chain joins TRBV7-9 to TRBJ2-7; TRBD1 might be the D (6 bases). V lost 4 bases to trimming and J lost 4 bases, with 8 bases between them. The CDR3 is 12 residues long. CDR1 is SEHNR and CDR2 is FQNEAQ in the germline V gene (reference sequence). For the CDR3, the DNA is TGTGCCAGCAGCTACCAGGGGTACGAGCAGTACTTC. Translation: CASSYQGYEQYF.

The table lists this clonotype with many counts. CDR3: CSARRDGGEQYF. The CDR3 DNA follows: TGCAGTGCTCGCAGGGACGGGGGCGAGCAGTACTTC. The J gene is TRBJ2-7, the V gene TRBV20-1, with D perhaps matching TRBD2 (6 bases). Germline V gives CDR1 DFQATT, CDR2 SNEGSKA (reference sequence). The CDR3 covers 12 residues. Trimming removed 5 bases from V and 6 bases from J, with 14 bases in between.

This clonotype was seen ten or more times. CDR3 amino acids: CASSWRADGELFF. The CDR3, as DNA: TGTGCCAGCAGTTGGCGGGCCGACGGGGAGCTGTTTTTT. V usage is TRBV12-3 or TRBV12-4 and J usage is TRBJ2-2; weak D call: TRBD2 (5 bases). Deletions cut 4 bases from V and 7 bases from J, with 10 bases between. The CDR3 runs 13 residues.

This clonotype was recorded at least ten times. This chain links TRBV7-2 with TRBJ2-3; tentatively, D is TRBD1 or TRBD2 (6 bases each). Germline loops: CDR1 SGHTA, CDR2 FQGNSA. The germline V and J ends were trimmed by 2 bases and 5 bases, with 11 bases remaining between them. The CDR3 loop spans 14 amino acids. The CDR3 nucleotides read TGTGCCAGCAGCTTACCGGGGGCGGGAGATACGCAGTATTTT. Its protein product is CASSLPGAGDTQYF.

The rearrangement joins TRBV7-9 to TRBJ2-1; D unresolved. Per the germline V gene, CDR1 is SEHNR and CDR2 is FQNEAQ (reference sequence). This CDR3 is 11 amino acids long. V lost 3 bases and J lost 12, with 9 bases in between. In DNA, the CDR3 is TGTGCCAGCAGCTTCAATCGGAGGCAGTTCTTC. Protein product: CASSFNRRQFF.

This clonotype has more than one count but fewer than ten. This chain joins TRBV2 and TRBJ1-3; TRBD1 matches 8 bases. Germline V gene data show CDR1 as SNHLY and CDR2 as FYNNEI. The CDR3 loop spans 15 amino acids. J gave up 4 bases and V 6 bases, and 8 bases lay outside the gene matches. CDR3 protein: CASRAGTGIGNTIYF. Written as DNA, the CDR3 is TGTGCCAGCAGAGCCGGGACAGGAATAGGAAACACCATATATTTT.

There are many counts of this clonotype. As DNA, the CDR3 is TGCAGTGCTAGAGATCGTATTAGGGGGACTAGCGGGACTGGTGAGCAGTTCTTC. Protein product: CSARDRIRGTSGTGEQFF. The genes are TRBV20-1 and TRBJ2-1; 13 bases map to TRBD2. Germline V gene data show CDR1 as DFQATT and CDR2 as SNEGSKA (reference sequence). The CDR3 has 18 residues. The J segment lost 9 bases and the V segment lost 0 bases, leaving 14 bases of the junction unmatched.

Relative to its sample, this clonotype is large (0.1 to 1%). V and J are TRBV5-1 and TRBJ2-3, with D possibly being TRBD1 or TRBD2 (5 bases each). V lost 2 bases and J 3 bases, leaving 16 bases between the germline ends. CDR1 is SGHRS and CDR2 is YFSETQ in the germline V gene. The CDR3 is 16 residues long. The CDR3 nucleotides read TGCGCCAGCAGCTTACATCTCGAGGGGATAACAGATACGCAGTATTTT. Translation gives CASSLHLEGITDTQYF.

This clonotype is termed medium-sized. The V and J genes are TRBV20-1 and TRBJ1-5; the match to TRBD1 covers 9 bases. The junction had 13 bases not matched to a gene; V was cut back by 6 bases and J by 4 bases. Germline CDR1 and CDR2: DFQATT and SNEGSKA (reference sequence). The CDR3 extends over 16 amino acids. The CDR3 loop reads CSALYAGDRENQPQHF. As DNA, the CDR3 is TGCAGTGCCCTCTACGCTGGGGACAGGGAAAATCAGCCCCAGCATTTT.

This clonotype was recorded at least ten times. V usage is TRBV19 and J usage is TRBJ1-5, with 8 bases identical to TRBD1. Germline V CDR1 and CDR2: LNHDA, SQIVND (reference sequence). V dropped 7 bases and J dropped 7; count of bases not matched to a gene: 6. The CDR3 runs 13 residues. CDR3 sequence: CASNPGGYQPQHF. The CDR3 DNA follows: TGTGCCAGTAACCCAGGGGGCTACCAGCCCCAGCATTTT.

This clonotype has a count of ten or more. This chain connects TRBV30 to TRBJ2-5; D uncertain. The CDR3 has 13 amino acids. The V gene's germline CDR1 is GTSNPN and CDR2 SVGIG (reference sequence). Trimming cost V 5 bases and J 2 bases, with 12 bases left between them. The CDR3 region has the DNA TGTGCCTGGCAAACATTGAAGCAAGAGACCCAGTACTTC. Protein product: CAWQTLKQETQYF.

Ten or more counts support this clonotype. The rearrangement joins TRBV2 to TRBJ1-1, with unresolved D. Trimming left V 3 bases short and J 1 base short, with 9 bases between. This CDR3 has 14 amino acids. The germline V gene encodes CDR1 SNHLY and CDR2 FYNNEI. The CDR3 protein is CASSDGWKNTEAFF. The CDR3 nucleotides are TGTGCCAGCAGTGACGGGTGGAAGAACACTGAAGCTTTCTTT. The entire variable domain, with the rest obtained from reference TRBV2 and TRBJ1-1, is as follows: EPEVTQTPSHQVTQMGQEVILRCVPISNHLYFYWYRQILGQKVEFLVSFYNNEISEKSEIFDDQFSVERPDGSNFTLKIRSTKLEDSAMYFCASSDGWKNTEAFFGQGTRLTVV.

This clonotype was seen repeatedly, ten times or more. The chain employs TRBV2 and TRBJ2-3; weak D call: TRBD2 (6 bases). From germline, CDR1 is SNHLY and CDR2 FYNNEI. The CDR3 has 13 amino acids. Trimming cost V 5 bases and J 2 bases, with 8 bases left between them. The CDR3 spells CASSSGFTDTQYF. The CDR3, as DNA: TGTGCCAGCAGTAGCGGGTTCACAGATACGCAGTATTTT. The full variable domain, in which reference TRBV2 and TRBJ2-3 provide the parts outside the CDR3, is EPEVTQTPSHQVTQMGQEVILRCVPISNHLYFYWYRQILGQKVEFLVSFYNNEISEKSEIFDDQFSVERPDGSNFTLKIRSTKLEDSAMYFCASSSGFTDTQYFGPGTRLTVL.

This clonotype was counted at least ten times. The rearrangement joins TRBV30 to TRBJ2-2; D may match TRBD1 or TRBD2 (6 bases each). The germline V gene encodes CDR1 GTSNPN and CDR2 SVGIG (reference sequence). CDR3 length equals 16 residues. The V end lost 5 bases, the J end lost 8 bases, and 24 bases lay between the germline ends. CDR3 DNA: TGTGCCTGGCTCATACCAAGGGGGGTGTTCTGTGGGGAGCTGTTTTTT. Encoded protein: CAWLIPRGVFCGELFF.